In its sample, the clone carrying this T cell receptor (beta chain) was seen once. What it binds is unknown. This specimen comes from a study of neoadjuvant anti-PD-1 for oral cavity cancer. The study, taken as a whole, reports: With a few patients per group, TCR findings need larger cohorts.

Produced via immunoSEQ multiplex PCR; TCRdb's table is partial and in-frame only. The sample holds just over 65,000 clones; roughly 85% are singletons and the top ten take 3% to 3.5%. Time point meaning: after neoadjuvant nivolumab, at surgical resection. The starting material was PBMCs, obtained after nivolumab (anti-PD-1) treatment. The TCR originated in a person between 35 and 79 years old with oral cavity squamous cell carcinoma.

The CDR3 DNA follows: TGTGCCAGCGGGGTAGCGGGAGCTGGCGGGGAGCTGTTTTTT. Translation gives CASGVAGAGGELFF. The chain combines TRBV2 with TRBJ2-2; 9 bases fit TRBD2. This CDR3 is 14 amino acids long. Trimming cost V 8 bases and J 7 bases; bases outside gene matches: 8. Per the germline V gene, CDR1 is SNHLY and CDR2 is FYNNEI.